This T cell receptor beta chain was documented in a study of T cell responses to AZD1222 COVID-19 vaccine. Across the whole study: Analyses pooled second doses at about 4 or about 12 weeks. Study outcomes and limitations: It should be noted that donors were predominantly white British and more often female, and clonal diversity was possibly underestimated.

On this clone itself: Antigen specificity is unknown.

Produced via immunoSEQ multiplex PCR; TCRdb's table is partial and in-frame only. The table includes under 150,000 clones, approximately 90% detected once. The clonotype comes from an adult in good health. Sequencing was performed on peripheral blood, taken on day 0 of AZD1222 vaccination.

CDR3 protein: CASSGVLAYEQYF. The CDR3 DNA sequence: TGTGCCAGCAGTGGGGTTTTGGCCTACGAGCAGTACTTC. This chain uses TRBV6-6 with TRBJ2-7; no clear D gene. This CDR3 region has 13 residues. From germline, CDR1 is MNHNY and CDR2 SVGAGI (reference sequence). The V end lost 5 bases, the J end lost 2 bases, and 10 bases lay between the germline ends.